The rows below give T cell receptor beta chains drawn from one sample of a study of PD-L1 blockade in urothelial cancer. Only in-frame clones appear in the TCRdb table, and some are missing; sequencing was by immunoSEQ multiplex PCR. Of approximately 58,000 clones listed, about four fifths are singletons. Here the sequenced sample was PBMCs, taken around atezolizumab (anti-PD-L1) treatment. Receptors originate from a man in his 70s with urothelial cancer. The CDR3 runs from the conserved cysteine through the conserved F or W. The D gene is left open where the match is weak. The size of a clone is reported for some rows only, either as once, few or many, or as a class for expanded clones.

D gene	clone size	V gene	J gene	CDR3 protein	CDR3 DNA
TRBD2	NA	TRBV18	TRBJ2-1	CASSQNLAGGPSEQFF	TGTGCCAGCTCCCAAAATTTAGCGGGAGGGCCAAGTGAGCAGTTCTTC
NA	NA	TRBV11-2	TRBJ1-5	CASSLDTGGNQPQHF	TGTGCCAGCAGCTTAGACACGGGAGGCAATCAGCCCCAGCATTTT
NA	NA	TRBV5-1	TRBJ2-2	CASSLERTSGGELFF	TGCGCCAGCAGCTTGGAGCGGACGTCTGGCGGGGAGCTGTTTTTT
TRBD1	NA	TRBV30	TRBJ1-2	CAWSVRDRVNYGYTF	TGTGCCTGGAGTGTACGGGACAGGGTAAACTATGGCTACACCTTC
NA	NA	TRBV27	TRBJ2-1	CASSLSSRGNEQFF	TGTGCCAGCAGTTTATCGTCACGGGGAAATGAGCAGTTCTTC
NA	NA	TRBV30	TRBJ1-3	CAWRAGRNTNTIYF	TGTGCCTGGAGGGCGGGACGGAACACAAACACCATATATTTT
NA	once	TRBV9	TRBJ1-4	CASSVSGVTNEKLFF	TGTGCCAGCAGCGTGTCAGGTGTAACTAATGAAAAACTGTTTTTT
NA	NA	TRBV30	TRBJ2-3	CAWSSQDTQYF	TGTGCCTGGAGTAGCCAAGATACGCAGTATTTT
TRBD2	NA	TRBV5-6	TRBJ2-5	CASTGRSQGETQYF	TGTGCCAGCACCGGGAGGTCCCAAGGGGAGACCCAGTACTTC
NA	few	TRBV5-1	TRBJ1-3	CASSRTVASGNTIYF	TGCGCCAGCAGCAGGACAGTCGCCTCTGGAAACACCATATATTTT
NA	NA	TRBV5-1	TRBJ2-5	CASSFGRQETQYF	TGCGCCAGCAGCTTTGGGAGGCAAGAGACCCAGTACTTC
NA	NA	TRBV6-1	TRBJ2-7	CASSEGPYARDYEQYF	TGTGCCAGCAGTGAAGGACCCTACGCGCGGGACTACGAGCAGTACTTC
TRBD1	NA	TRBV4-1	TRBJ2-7	CASSQEPTGTYEQYF	TGCGCCAGCAGCCAAGAGCCGACAGGGACCTACGAGCAGTACTTC
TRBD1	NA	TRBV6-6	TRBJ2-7	CATVGQAIYEQYF	TGTGCCACCGTAGGACAGGCGATCTACGAGCAGTACTTC
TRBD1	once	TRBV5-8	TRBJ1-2	CASSSGQRNYGYTF	TGTGCCAGCAGCTCGGGACAGCGTAACTATGGCTACACCTTC
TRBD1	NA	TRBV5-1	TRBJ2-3	CASSFDRGDTQYF	TGCGCCAGCAGCTTCGACAGGGGGGATACGCAGTATTTT
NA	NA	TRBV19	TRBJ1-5	CASTLGGVQPQHF	TGTGCCAGTACCCTGGGGGGGGTCCAGCCCCAGCATTTT
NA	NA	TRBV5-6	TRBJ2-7	CASSSPTGSYEQYF	TGTGCCAGCAGCAGCCCGACAGGATCCTACGAGCAGTACTTC
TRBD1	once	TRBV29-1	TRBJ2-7	CSVLGQGRYEQYF	TGCAGCGTCTTGGGACAGGGGCGGTACGAGCAGTACTTC
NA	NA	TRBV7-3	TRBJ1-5	CASSLTRDQPQHF	TGTGCCAGCAGCTTAACGAGAGATCAGCCCCAGCATTTT
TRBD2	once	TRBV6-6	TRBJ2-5	CASSYSGGGSEETQYF	TGTGCCAGCAGTTACTCTGGGGGAGGGTCGGAAGAGACCCAGTACTTC
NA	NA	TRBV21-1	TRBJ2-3	CASSGGRSGSSPDTQYF	TGTGCCAGCAGCGGGGGACGTAGCGGGAGTAGCCCAGATACGCAGTATTTT
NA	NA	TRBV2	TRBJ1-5	CASSGTLKQYQPQHF	TGTGCCAGCAGTGGAACCCTAAAACAGTATCAGCCCCAGCATTTT
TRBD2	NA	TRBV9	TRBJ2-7	CASNRGASGRYEQYF	TGTGCCAGCAACAGGGGCGCTAGCGGGAGGTACGAGCAGTACTTC
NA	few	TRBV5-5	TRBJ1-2	CASSLSGDYGYTF	TGTGCCAGCAGCTTGTCGGGGGACTATGGCTACACCTTC
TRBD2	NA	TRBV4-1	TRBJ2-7	CASSQSGTASYEQYF	TGCGCCAGCAGCCAAAGCGGGACGGCCTCCTACGAGCAGTACTTC
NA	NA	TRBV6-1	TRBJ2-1	CASSEASDHNNEQFF	TGTGCCAGCAGTGAAGCTAGCGACCATAACAATGAGCAGTTCTTC
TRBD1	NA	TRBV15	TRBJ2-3	CATSRGGTGSRDTQYF	TGTGCCACCAGCCGAGGCGGGACAGGGTCTAGGGATACGCAGTATTTT
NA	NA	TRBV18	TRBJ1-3	CASSPRTTDSRSGNTIYF	TGTGCCAGCTCACCAAGAACGACGGACAGCCGCTCTGGAAACACCATATATTTT
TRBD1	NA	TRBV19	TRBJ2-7	CASSIIMGTGGSYEQYF	TGTGCCAGTAGTATAATCATGGGGACAGGGGGCTCCTACGAGCAGTACTTC
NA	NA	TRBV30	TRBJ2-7	CAWDRTQFYEQYF	TGTGCCTGGGACAGGACGCAGTTCTACGAGCAGTACTTC
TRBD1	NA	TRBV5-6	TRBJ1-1	CASSRGQQNTEAFF	TGTGCCAGCAGCAGGGGACAGCAGAACACTGAAGCTTTCTTT
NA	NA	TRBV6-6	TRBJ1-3	CASSSGLFGTIYF	TGTGCCAGCAGTTCAGGACTATTCGGCACCATATATTTT
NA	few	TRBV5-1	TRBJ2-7	CASSFTGFSTTGEQYF	TGCGCCAGCAGTTTTACAGGGTTCTCTACTACTGGGGAGCAGTACTTC
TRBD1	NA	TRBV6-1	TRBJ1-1	CASSGQQGSTEAFF	TGTGCCAGCAGTGGTCAACAGGGGAGCACTGAAGCTTTCTTT
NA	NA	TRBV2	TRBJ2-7	CASTRRTGSYEQYF	TGTGCCAGCACTAGACGCACAGGATCCTACGAGCAGTACTTC
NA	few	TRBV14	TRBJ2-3	CASSQDGWSRDTQYF	TGTGCCAGCAGCCAAGACGGCTGGTCTAGAGATACGCAGTATTTT
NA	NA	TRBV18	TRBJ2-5	CASSPSPVNGETQYF	TGTGCCAGCTCACCCTCCCCGGTCAACGGAGAGACCCAGTACTTC
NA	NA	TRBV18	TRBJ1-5	CASSPGRSNQPQHF	TGTGCCAGCTCACCCGGCAGGTCGAATCAGCCCCAGCATTTT
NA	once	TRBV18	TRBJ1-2	CASSPSEHDFGGYTF	TGTGCCAGCTCACCTTCGGAACACGACTTCGGTGGCTACACCTTC
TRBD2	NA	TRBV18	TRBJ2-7	CASSYGLAGAEQYF	TGTGCCAGCTCCTACGGACTAGCGGGGGCCGAGCAGTACTTC
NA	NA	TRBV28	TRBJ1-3	CASWTDGNSGNTIYF	TGTGCCAGTTGGACCGACGGGAACTCTGGAAACACCATATATTTT
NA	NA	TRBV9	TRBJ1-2	CASSDTYGYTF	TGTGCCAGCAGCGACACCTATGGCTACACCTTC
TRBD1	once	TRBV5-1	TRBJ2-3	CASSRTGGTDTQYF	TGCGCCAGCAGTCGAACAGGGGGGACAGATACGCAGTATTTT
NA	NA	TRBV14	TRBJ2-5	CASSQLGLVEGETQYF	TGTGCCAGCAGCCAATTGGGTCTCGTGGAGGGAGAGACCCAGTACTTC
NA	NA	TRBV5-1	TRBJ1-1	CASSLSGGLRGTEAFF	TGCGCCAGCAGCTTAAGTGGCGGGTTGAGGGGGACTGAAGCTTTCTTT
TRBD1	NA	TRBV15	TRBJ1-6	CATSRTGTGNSPLHF	TGTGCCACCAGCAGGACCGGGACAGGGAATTCACCCCTCCACTTT
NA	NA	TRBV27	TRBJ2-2	CASRKGRNTGELFF	TGTGCCAGCAGAAAGGGGCGGAACACCGGGGAGCTGTTTTTT
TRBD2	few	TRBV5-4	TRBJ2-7	CASSRFPGLANTYEQYF	TGTGCCAGCAGCCGCTTTCCGGGACTAGCGAATACCTACGAGCAGTACTTC
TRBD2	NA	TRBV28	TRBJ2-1	CASSPPAGGYNNEQFF	TGTGCCAGCAGTCCTCCCGCGGGGGGCTATAACAATGAGCAGTTCTTC
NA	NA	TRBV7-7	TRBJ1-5	CASSPSVNLNSNQPQHF	TGTGCTAGCAGCCCCTCGGTAAACCTTAATAGCAATCAGCCCCAGCATTTT
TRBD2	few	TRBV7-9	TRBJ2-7	CASSPTSGYYEQYF	TGTGCCAGCAGCCCGACTAGCGGGTACTACGAGCAGTACTTC
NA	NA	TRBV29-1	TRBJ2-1	CSGGMTDDNEQFF	TGCAGCGGCGGGATGACAGATGACAATGAGCAGTTCTTC
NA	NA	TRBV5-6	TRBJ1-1	CASSLEAGGWAFF	TGTGCCAGCAGCTTGGAGGCAGGAGGTTGGGCTTTCTTT
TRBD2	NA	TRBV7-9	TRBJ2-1	CASSRSGRAPNEQFF	TGTGCCAGCAGCCGTAGCGGGAGGGCCCCCAATGAGCAGTTCTTC
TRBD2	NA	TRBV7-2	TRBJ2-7	CASRRRPAGLPYEQYF	TGTGCCAGCCGCCGTCGCCCAGCGGGACTACCCTACGAGCAGTACTTC
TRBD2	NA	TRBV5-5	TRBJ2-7	CASSPGRTTYEQYF	TGTGCCAGCAGCCCCGGGAGGACCACCTACGAGCAGTACTTC
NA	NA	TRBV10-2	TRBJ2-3	CASRQGSRTDTQYF	TGCGCCAGCAGGCAGGGTAGCCGCACAGATACGCAGTATTTT
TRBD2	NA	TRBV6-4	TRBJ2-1	CASSDSASGSGNEQFF	TGTGCCAGCAGTGACTCGGCTAGCGGGAGCGGCAATGAGCAGTTCTTC
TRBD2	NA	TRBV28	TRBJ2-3	CASSSGTSGRREDTQYF	TGTGCCAGCAGTTCCGGGACTAGCGGGAGGAGGGAAGATACGCAGTATTTT